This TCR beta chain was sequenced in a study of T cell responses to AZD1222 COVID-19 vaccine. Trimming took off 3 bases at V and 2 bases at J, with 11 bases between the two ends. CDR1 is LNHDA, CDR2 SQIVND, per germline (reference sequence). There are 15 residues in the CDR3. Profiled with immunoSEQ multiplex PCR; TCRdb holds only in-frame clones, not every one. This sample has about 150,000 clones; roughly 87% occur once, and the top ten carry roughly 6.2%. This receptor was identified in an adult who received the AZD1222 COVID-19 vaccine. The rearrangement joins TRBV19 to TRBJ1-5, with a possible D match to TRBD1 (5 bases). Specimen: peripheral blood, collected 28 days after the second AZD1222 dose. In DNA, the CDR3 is TGTGCCAGTAGTATCCTAGGGGTAGGCAATCAGCCCCAGCATTTT. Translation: CASSILGVGNQPQHF.